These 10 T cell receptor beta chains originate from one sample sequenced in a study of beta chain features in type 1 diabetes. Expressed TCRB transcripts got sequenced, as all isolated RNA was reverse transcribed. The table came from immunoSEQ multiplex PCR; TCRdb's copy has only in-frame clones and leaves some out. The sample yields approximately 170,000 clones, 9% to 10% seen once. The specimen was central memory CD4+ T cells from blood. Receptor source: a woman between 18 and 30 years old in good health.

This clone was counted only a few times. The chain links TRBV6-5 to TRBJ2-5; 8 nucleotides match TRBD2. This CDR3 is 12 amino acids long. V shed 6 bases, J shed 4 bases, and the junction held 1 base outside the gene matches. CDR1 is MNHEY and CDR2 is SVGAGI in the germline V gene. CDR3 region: CASRSGRETQYF. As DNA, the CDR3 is TGTGCCAGCAGAAGCGGGAGAGAGACCCAGTACTTC.

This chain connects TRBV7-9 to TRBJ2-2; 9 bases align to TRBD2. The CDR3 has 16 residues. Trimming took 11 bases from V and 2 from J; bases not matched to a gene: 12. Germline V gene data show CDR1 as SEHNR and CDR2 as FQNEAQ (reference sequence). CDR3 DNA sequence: TGTGCCGCCAGGGGTAGCGGGAGCCCAAACACCGGGGAGCTGTTTTTT. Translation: CAARGSGSPNTGELFF.

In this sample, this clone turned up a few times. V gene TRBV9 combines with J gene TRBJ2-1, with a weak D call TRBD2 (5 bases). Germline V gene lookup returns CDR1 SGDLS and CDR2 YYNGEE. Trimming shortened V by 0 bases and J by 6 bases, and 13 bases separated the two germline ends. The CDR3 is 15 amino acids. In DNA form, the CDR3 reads TGTGCCAGCAGCGTAGGTCAGGTGGGAGCCAATGAGCAGTTCTTC. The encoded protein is CASSVGQVGANEQFF.

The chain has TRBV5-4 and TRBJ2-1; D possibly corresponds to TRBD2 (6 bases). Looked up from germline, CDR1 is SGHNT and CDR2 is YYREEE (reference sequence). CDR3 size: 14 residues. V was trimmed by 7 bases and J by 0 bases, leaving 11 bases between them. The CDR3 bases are TGTGCCAGCCTCCGGGACTCCTCCTACAATGAGCAGTTCTTC. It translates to CASLRDSSYNEQFF.

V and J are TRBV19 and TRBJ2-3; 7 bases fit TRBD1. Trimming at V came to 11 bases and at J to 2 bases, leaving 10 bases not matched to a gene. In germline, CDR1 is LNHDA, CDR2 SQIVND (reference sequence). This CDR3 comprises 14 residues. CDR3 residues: CAGTGTDYTDTQYF. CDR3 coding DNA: TGTGCCGGCACCGGGACAGACTACACAGATACGCAGTATTTT.

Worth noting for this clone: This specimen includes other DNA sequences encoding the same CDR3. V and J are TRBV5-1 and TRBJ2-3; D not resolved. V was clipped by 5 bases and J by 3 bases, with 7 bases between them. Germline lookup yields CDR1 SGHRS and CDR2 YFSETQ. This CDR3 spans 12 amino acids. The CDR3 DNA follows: TGCGCCAGCAGTTTGACTACAGATACGCAGTATTTT. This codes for CASSLTTDTQYF.

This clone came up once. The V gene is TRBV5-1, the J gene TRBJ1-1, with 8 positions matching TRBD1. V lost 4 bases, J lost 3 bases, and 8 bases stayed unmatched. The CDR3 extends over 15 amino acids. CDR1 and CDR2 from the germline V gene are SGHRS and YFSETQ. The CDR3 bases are TGCGCCAGCAGCCCATCCGGACAGGGTGACACTGAAGCTTTCTTT. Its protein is CASSPSGQGDTEAFF.

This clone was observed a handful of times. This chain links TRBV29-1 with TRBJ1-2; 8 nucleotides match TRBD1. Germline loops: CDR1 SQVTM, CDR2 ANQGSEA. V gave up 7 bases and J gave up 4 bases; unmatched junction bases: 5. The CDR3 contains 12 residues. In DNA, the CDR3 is TGCAGCGAGCAGGGGGCAAGCTATGGCTACACCTTC. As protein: CSEQGASYGYTF.

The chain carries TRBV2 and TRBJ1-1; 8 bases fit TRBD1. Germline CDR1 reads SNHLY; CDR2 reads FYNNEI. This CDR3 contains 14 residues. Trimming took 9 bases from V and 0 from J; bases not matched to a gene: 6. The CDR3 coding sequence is TGTGCCAGTCTGACAGGGGTCATGAACACTGAAGCTTTCTTT. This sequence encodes CASLTGVMNTEAFF. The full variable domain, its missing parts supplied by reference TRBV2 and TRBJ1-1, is EPEVTQTPSHQVTQMGQEVILRCVPISNHLYFYWYRQILGQKVEFLVSFYNNEISEKSEIFDDQFSVERPDGSNFTLKIRSTKLEDSAMYFCASLTGVMNTEAFFGQGTRLTVV.

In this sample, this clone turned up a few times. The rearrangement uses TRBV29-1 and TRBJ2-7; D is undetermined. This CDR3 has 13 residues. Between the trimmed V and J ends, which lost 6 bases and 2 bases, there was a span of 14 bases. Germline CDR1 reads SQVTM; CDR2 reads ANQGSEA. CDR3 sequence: CSVGGPPAYEQYF. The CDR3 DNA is TGCAGCGTCGGTGGGCCCCCAGCCTACGAGCAGTACTTC.